The clone carrying this TCR beta chain came up many times. Its specificity is not known. Regions amplified from RNA transcripts were the TCR beta CDR3 regions. First-round RT-PCR of the TCR CDR3 relied on the HTBI primer set. TCRdb reanalysed the multiplex PCR reads using MiXCR and keeps one entry per CDR3 protein. The table records about 560,000 distinct CDR3 sequences, around 14% of them present only once. The sample is drawn from a study of T cells in Graves' hyperthyroidism and ophthalmopathy. Across the whole study: Any treatment followed the collection of peripheral blood at initial diagnosis. Study findings and constraints: Blood shared most expanded thyroid clonotypes above 0.001.

Graves' hyperthyroidism was deemed stable absent ophthalmopathy progression within 18 months. The sequence derives from a woman aged 25 to 45 with Graves' hyperthyroidism. The sample consisted of blood.

The CDR3 coding sequence is TGTGCCAGCAGCTCCCGGGGGACAGGGGCGGGTGAAAAACTGTTTTTT. This encodes CASSSRGTGAGEKLFF. The genes are TRBV7-2 and TRBJ1-4, with TRBD1 matching 10 bases. This CDR3 is 16 amino acids long. V dropped 4 bases and J dropped 7; count of bases not matched to a gene: 9. Per germline, CDR1 SGHTA and CDR2 FQGNSA.